The present T cell receptor (beta chain) was sequenced within a study of spatial heterogeneity in lung cancer. Study details: Raw reads showed each unique TCR and UMI combination turning up more than ten times on average. Study outcomes and limitations: Among blood samples, ubiquitous expanded tumor TCRs appeared more at resection than at follow-up.

Regarding time point: sample taken at primary tumor resection. Tumor, nontumor lung or frozen PBMC supplied whole RNA, sequenced without sorting. Untreated early-stage non-small cell lung cancer patients, roughly 75 in total, were the donors. Every TCR cDNA molecule bore a unique molecular identifier. TCRdb passed the 5' RACE reads through MiXCR, listing each CDR3 protein once. Of tens of thousands of distinct CDR3 sequences in the sample, less than 15% were seen once. Germline V gene lookup returns CDR1 ENHRY and CDR2 SYGVKD. V was pared by 0 bases and J by 1 base, with 5 bases between. CDR3 length equals 14 residues. Comment on this clonotype: Its target is unknown.

This clonotype was sampled from a male donor with early-stage non-small cell lung cancer. The V call is TRBV10-3, the J call TRBJ2-3; D gene unclear. The sequencing used PBMCs, collected at surgery. The CDR3 reads CAISESVGTDTQYF. The CDR3 region has the DNA TGTGCCATCAGTGAGTCAGTTGGCACAGATACGCAGTATTTT.